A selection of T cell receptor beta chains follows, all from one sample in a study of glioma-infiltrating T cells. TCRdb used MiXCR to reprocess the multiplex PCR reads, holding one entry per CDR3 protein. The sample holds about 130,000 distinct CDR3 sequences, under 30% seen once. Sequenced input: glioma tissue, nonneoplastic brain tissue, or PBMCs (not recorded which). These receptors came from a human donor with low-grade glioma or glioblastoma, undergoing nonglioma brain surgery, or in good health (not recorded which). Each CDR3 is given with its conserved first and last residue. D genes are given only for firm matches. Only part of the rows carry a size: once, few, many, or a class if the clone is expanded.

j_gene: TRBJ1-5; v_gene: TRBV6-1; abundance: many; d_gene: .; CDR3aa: CASSVLKDQPQHF; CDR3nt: TGTGCCAGCAGTGTTCTGAAGGATCAGCCCCAGCATTTT
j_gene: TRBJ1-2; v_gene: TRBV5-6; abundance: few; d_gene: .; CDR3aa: CASSLARPYYGYTF; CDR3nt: TGTGCCAGCAGCTTGGCCCGACCCTACTATGGCTACACCTTC
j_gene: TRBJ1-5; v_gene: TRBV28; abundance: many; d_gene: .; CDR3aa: CASSLGRDNQPQHF; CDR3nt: TGTGCCAGCAGTTTAGGCAGGGATAATCAGCCCCAGCATTTT
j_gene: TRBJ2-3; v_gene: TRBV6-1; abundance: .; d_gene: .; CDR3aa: CASRNLPFAGTDTQYF; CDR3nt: TGTGCCAGCAGAAACCTTCCCTTCGCAGGGACAGATACGCAGTATTTT
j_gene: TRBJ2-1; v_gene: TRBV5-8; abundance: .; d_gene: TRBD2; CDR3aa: CASRGGSYNEQFF; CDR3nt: TGTGCCAGCAGGGGAGGGTCCTACAATGAGCAGTTCTTC
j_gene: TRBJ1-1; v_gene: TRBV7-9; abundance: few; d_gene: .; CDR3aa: CATSPEAFF; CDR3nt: TGTGCCACCTCTCCTGAAGCTTTCTTT
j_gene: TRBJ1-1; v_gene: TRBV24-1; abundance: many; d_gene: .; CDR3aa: CATSDSPGTEAFF; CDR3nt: TGTGCCACCAGTGACTCACCAGGGACTGAAGCTTTCTTT
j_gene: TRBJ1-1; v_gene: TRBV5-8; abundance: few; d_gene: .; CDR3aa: CASSLFGTSNTEAFF; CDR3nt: TGTGCCAGCAGCTTGTTTGGGACCTCGAACACTGAAGCTTTCTTT
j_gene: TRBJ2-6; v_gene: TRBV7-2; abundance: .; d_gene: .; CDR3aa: CASSPTGANVLTF; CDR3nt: TGTGCCAGCAGCCCTACTGGGGCCAACGTCCTGACTTTC
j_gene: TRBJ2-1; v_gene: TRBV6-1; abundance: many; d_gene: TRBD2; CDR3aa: CASRPGLAGGGEQFF; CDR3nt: TGTGCCAGCAGACCCGGACTAGCGGGTGGGGGTGAGCAGTTCTTC
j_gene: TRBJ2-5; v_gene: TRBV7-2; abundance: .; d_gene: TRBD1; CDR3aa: CASSLGRTGVETQYF; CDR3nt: TGTGCCAGCAGCTTAGGACGGACAGGGGTAGAGACCCAGTACTTC
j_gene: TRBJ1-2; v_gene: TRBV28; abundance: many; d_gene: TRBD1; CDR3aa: CASSLSTGGYGYTF; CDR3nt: TGTGCCAGCAGCTTATCAACAGGGGGCTATGGCTACACCTTC